These 9 T cell receptor beta chains were sequenced from one sample in a study of Graves' ophthalmopathy and Graves' hyperthyroidism. TCR beta CDR3 regions were amplified from RNA transcripts. An opening RT-PCR round employed HTBI primers and preceded a second-round multiplex PCR. TCRdb fed the multiplex PCR reads into MiXCR, producing one record per CDR3 protein. The sample includes about 210,000 distinct CDR3 sequences, roughly 27% of them seen just once. The sequencing input was peripheral blood. These receptors were taken from a man over 45 with Graves' ophthalmopathy.

In its sample, this clonotype was seen many times. V gene TRBV6-1 combines with J gene TRBJ1-1; D is unresolved. Germline lookup yields CDR1 MNHNS and CDR2 SASEGT. Between the trimmed V and J ends, which lost 6 bases and 7 bases, there was a span of 9 bases. CDR3 length: 11 residues. CDR3 in DNA: TGTGCCAGCAGAGCGACAAATGAAGCTTTCTTT. It is translated as CASRATNEAFF.

This clonotype came up many times. This is likely a read error, given that the CDR3 carries no conserved phenylalanine or tryptophan at its end. This chain links TRBV6-2 or TRBV6-3 with TRBJ1-5; 11 positions agree with TRBD1. The CDR3 loop spans 16 amino acids. V trimming: 5 bases; J trimming: 3 bases; junction bases outside the gene matches: 6. From germline, CDR1 is MNHEY and CDR2 SVGEGT. The CDR3 spells CASSPGDRGINQPQHL. CDR3 DNA sequence: TGTGCCAGCAGTCCCGGGGACAGGGGGATCAATCAGCCCCAGCATCTT.

This clonotype was detected only once. The CDR3 here is CATSVDRQEPQHF. The CDR3 region has the DNA TGTGCCACCAGTGTGGACAGGCAGGAGCCCCAGCATTTT. The chain combines TRBV24-1 with TRBJ1-5, with 7 bases aligning to TRBD1. With 5 bases clipped from V and 8 bases from J, the junction kept 5 bases outside the gene matches. Germline lookup yields CDR1 KGHDR and CDR2 SFDVKD. The CDR3 is 13 amino acids.

This clonotype was found many times. The V gene is TRBV3-1, the J gene TRBJ2-5; D uncertain. This CDR3 contains 14 residues. Germline CDR1 is LGHDT and CDR2 is YNNKEL (reference sequence). Trimming removed 6 bases at V and 1 base at J, with 12 bases between. The CDR3 here is CASRAGRLQETQYF. In DNA form, the CDR3 reads TGTGCCAGCAGGGCTGGCAGGCTCCAAGAGACCCAGTACTTC.

This clonotype was observed many times. This sequence joins TRBV19 and TRBJ1-5; D not certain. Between the trimmed V and J ends, which lost 10 bases and 0 bases, there was a span of 19 bases. Germline CDR1 reads LNHDA; CDR2 reads SQIVND (reference sequence). The CDR3 has 16 amino acids. Written as DNA, the CDR3 is TGTGCCACCATCGGATCAGGAGATAATAGCAATCAGCCCCAGCATTTT. Protein product: CATIGSGDNSNQPQHF.

This clonotype has a count of ten or more. The chain is built from TRBV24-1 and TRBJ2-5, with 12 bases fitting TRBD2. CDR1 is KGHDR, CDR2 SFDVKD, per germline. The CDR3 has 16 residues. V was pared by 4 bases and J by 4 bases, with 6 bases of the junction left unmatched. CDR3 sequence (DNA): TGTGCCACCAGTGACTGGACTAGCGGGATCGGAGAGACCCAGTACTTC. Translating gives CATSDWTSGIGETQYF.

This clonotype has ten or more counts. V gene TRBV11-2 combines with J gene TRBJ2-7; possible D gene TRBD1, 6 bases. CDR1 is SGHAT, CDR2 FQNNGV, per germline. The V end lost 2 bases, the J end lost 9 bases, and 20 bases lay between the germline ends. The CDR3 is made up of 15 amino acids. CDR3: CASSLLSGDNLVQYF. CDR3 in DNA: TGTGCCAGCAGCTTATTGTCAGGGGACAATTTGGTGCAGTACTTC.

The chain carries TRBV19 and TRBJ1-1, with D unresolved. From germline, CDR1 is LNHDA and CDR2 SQIVND (reference sequence). The length of the CDR3 is 15 residues. V was cut by 3 bases and J by 0 bases, with 11 bases left in between. This chain's CDR3 is CASSINPFMNTEAFF. Written as DNA, the CDR3 is TGTGCCAGTAGTATCAATCCGTTTATGAACACTGAAGCTTTCTTT.

This clonotype came up once. This chain connects TRBV12-3 or TRBV12-4 to TRBJ1-2; 7 bases line up with TRBD1. V shed 6 bases, J shed 3 bases, and the junction held 7 bases outside the gene matches. The CDR3 totals 14 residues. This chain's CDR3 is CASSPGGKDYGYTF. In DNA, the CDR3 is TGTGCCAGCAGCCCAGGGGGGAAAGACTATGGCTACACCTTC.